The T cell receptor (beta chain) described here comes from a study of cytomegalovirus exposure and HLA in healthy donors. The overall study: A preliminary data release comprised roughly 80 million unique TCRs obtained from HLA-typed donors.

Healthy people donating bone marrow made up the donors. In the PCR, 60 Vbeta and 13 Jbeta primers were used. Methods used by the authors: Roughly 11 million of the roughly 80 million unique TCR beta chains counted in a later analysis were shared. Profiling relied on immunoSEQ multiplex PCR, and the TCRdb table lists in-frame clones only, not all of them. The DNA was the basis for D and trimming; V, J and clone size are from that table. The sample has about 170,000 clones; around 80% are singletons. The receptor was derived from a woman aged 50 to 65 in good health and CMV-seropositive. What was sequenced was PBMCs.

The chain's CDR3 is CASTRVDNEQFF. The CDR3, as DNA: TGTGCCAGCACCCGAGTGGACAATGAGCAGTTCTTC. V gene TRBV11-2 combines with J gene TRBJ2-1; no clear D gene. V was shortened by 7 bases and J by 5 bases, with 9 bases between the two germline ends. The CDR3 is 12 residues long. Germline lookup yields CDR1 SGHAT and CDR2 FQNNGV.